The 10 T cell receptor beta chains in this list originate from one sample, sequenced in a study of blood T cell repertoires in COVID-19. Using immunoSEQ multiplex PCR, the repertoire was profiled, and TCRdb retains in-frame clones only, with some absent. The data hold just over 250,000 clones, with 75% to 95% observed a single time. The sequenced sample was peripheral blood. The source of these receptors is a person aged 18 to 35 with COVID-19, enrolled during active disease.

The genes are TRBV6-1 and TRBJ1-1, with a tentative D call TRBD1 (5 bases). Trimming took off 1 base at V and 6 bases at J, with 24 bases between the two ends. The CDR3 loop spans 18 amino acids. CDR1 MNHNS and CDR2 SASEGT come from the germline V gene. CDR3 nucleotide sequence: TGTGCCAGCAGTGAAGACGGCAGGGATCATTACATTTTCGCTGAAGCTTTCTTT. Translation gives CASSEDGRDHYIFAEAFF.

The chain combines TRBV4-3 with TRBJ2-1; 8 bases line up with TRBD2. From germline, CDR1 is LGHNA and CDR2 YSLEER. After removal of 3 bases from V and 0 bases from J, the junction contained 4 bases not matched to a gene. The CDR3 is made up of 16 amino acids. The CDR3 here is CASSHAGTSSYNEQFF. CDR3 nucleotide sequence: TGCGCCAGCAGCCATGCCGGGACTAGCTCCTACAATGAGCAGTTCTTC.

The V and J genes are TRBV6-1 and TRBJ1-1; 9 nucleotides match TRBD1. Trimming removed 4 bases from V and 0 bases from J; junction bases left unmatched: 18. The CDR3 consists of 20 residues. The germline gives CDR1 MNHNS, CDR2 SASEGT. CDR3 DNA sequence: TGTGCCAGCAGTGGCGGGCCATGGGACAGGGAGATCTTAATGAACACTGAAGCTTTCTTT. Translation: CASSGGPWDREILMNTEAFF.

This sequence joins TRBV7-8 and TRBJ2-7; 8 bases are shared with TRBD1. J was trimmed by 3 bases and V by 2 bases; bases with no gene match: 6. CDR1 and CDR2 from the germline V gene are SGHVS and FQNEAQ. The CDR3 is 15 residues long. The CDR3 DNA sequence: TGTGCCAGCAGCTTATTCCCAGGACAGGGCTACGAGCAGTACTTC. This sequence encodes CASSLFPGQGYEQYF.

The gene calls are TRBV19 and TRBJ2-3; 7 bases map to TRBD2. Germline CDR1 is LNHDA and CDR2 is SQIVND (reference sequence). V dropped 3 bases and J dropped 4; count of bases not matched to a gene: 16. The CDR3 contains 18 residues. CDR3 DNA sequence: TGTGCCAGTAGTATGGGAACAAACCAGGGAGGGACCCCAGATACGCAGTATTTT. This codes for CASSMGTNQGGTPDTQYF.

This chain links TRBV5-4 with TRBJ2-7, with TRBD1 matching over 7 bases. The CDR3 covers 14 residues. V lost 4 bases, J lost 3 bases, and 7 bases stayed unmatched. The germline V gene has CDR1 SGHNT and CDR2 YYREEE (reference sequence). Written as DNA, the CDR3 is TGTGCCAGCAGCCGGGGACAGCTTAGCTACGAGCAGTACTTC. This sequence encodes CASSRGQLSYEQYF.

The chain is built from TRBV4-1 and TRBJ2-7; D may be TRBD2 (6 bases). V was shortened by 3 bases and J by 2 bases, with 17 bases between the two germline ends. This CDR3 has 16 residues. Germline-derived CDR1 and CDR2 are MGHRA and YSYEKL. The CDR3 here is CASSQPGTPDTYEQYF. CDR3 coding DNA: TGCGCCAGCAGCCAGCCCGGGACTCCCGATACCTACGAGCAGTACTTC.

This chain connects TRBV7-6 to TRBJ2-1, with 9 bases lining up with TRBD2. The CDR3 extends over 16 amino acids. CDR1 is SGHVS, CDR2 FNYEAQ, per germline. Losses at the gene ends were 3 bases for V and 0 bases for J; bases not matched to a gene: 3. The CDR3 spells CASSFSSGSSYNEQFF. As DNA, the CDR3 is TGTGCCAGCAGCTTTAGTAGCGGGAGCTCCTACAATGAGCAGTTCTTC.

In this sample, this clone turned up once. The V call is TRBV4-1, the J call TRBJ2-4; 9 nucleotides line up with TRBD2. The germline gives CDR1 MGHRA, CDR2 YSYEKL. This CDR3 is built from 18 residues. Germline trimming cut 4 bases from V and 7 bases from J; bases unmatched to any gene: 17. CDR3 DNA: TGCGCCAGCAGCCCAATCTACCGACTAGCGGAGGGGGGGAACATTCAGTACTTC. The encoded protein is CASSPIYRLAEGGNIQYF.

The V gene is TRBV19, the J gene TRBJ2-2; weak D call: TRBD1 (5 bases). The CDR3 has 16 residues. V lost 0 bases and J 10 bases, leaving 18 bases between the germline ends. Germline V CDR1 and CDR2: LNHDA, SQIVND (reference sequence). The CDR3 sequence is CASSIDRTGSQVELFF. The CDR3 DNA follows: TGTGCCAGTAGTATAGATCGTACAGGCAGCCAGGTGGAGCTGTTTTTT.